This T cell receptor beta chain emerged from a study of T-cell memory formation after mild COVID-19. Germline CDR1 and CDR2: LGHNA and YNFKEQ. Trimming cost V 1 base and J 3 bases; bases outside gene matches: 5. This CDR3 has 16 amino acids. After 5'RACE with constant-segment primers, TCR alpha and TCR beta cDNA libraries carrying sample barcodes and UMIs were obtained. TCRdb fed the 5' RACE reads into MiXCR, producing one record per CDR3 protein. Seen here are over 120,000 distinct CDR3 sequences, under 7% observed once, and the top ten hold approximately 2.2%. The specimen sequenced was PBMCs or a T cell subset sorted from them (not recorded which). The receptor's source is an adult woman who had mild COVID-19 (a few samples of this study predate the infection). Cell type and time point are not known. The chain couples TRBV4-2 to TRBJ2-7, with 11 bases that match TRBD2. CDR3 in amino acids: CASSQVATSGNYEQYF. In DNA form, the CDR3 reads TGTGCCAGCAGCCAAGTAGCGACTAGCGGGAACTACGAGCAGTACTTC.